These T cell receptor beta chains were read from a single sample in a study of blood T cell repertoires in COVID-19. Produced via immunoSEQ multiplex PCR; TCRdb's table is partial and in-frame only. Found here are some 200,000 clones, over 75% of them singletons; the top ten hold approximately 26%. Sequences were obtained from peripheral blood. All receptors derive from a woman between 65 and 79 years old with acute or convalescent COVID-19. CDR3s include the opening cysteine and the closing phenylalanine or tryptophan. Each record gives: J gene, V gene, D gene, clone size, CDR3 protein, CDR3 DNA. D genes are given only for firm matches. A clone size is listed for some rows: how often the clone was seen (once, few, many), or a class if it is expanded.

TRBJ2-1 | TRBV19 | - | - | CASSIMRGSYRNNEQFF | TGTGCCAGTAGTATAATGCGAGGGTCCTACCGGAACAATGAGCAGTTCTTC
TRBJ1-6 | TRBV5-4 | - | - | CASSSVGDRSSYNSPLHF | TGTGCCAGCAGTTCTGTGGGCGATAGAAGCTCCTATAATTCACCCCTCCACTTT
TRBJ2-2 | TRBV24-1 | - | - | CATSAKNTGELFF | TGTGCCACCAGTGCTAAGAACACCGGGGAGCTGTTTTTT
TRBJ2-3 | TRBV12-5 | TRBD1 | - | CASGLVLGQDTDTQYF | TGTGCTAGTGGTTTGGTACTGGGACAGGACACAGATACGCAGTATTTT
TRBJ2-2 | TRBV3-1/TRBV3-2 | - | - | CASSQVRVGTGELFF | TGTGCCAGCAGCCAAGTCAGGGTCGGGACCGGGGAGCTGTTTTTT
TRBJ2-7 | TRBV18 | - | - | CASSPQGSGDEQYF | TGTGCCAGCTCACCGCAGGGATCCGGAGACGAGCAGTACTTC
TRBJ2-5 | TRBV19 | TRBD2 | - | CATSGTSGKETQYF | TGTGCCACCTCCGGGACTAGCGGGAAAGAGACCCAGTACTTC
TRBJ1-5 | TRBV5-5 | - | - | CASSMRTGNQPQHF | TGTGCCAGCAGCATGAGGACAGGCAATCAGCCCCAGCATTTT
TRBJ1-5 | TRBV2 | - | - | CASSGLGAVGSNQPQHF | TGTGCCAGCAGTGGATTGGGGGCTGTGGGTAGCAATCAGCCCCAGCATTTT
TRBJ2-2 | TRBV2 | - | - | CASSPFTGELFF | TGTGCCAGCAGCCCGTTCACCGGGGAGCTGTTTTTT
TRBJ2-3 | TRBV27 | TRBD2 | - | CATSSSWGGRSDTQYF | TGTGCCACCTCGTCATCCTGGGGCGGGAGATCAGATACGCAGTATTTT
TRBJ2-7 | TRBV10-3 | TRBD1 | - | CAISPSLQGPYEQYF | TGTGCCATCAGTCCCAGCTTACAGGGGCCCTACGAGCAGTACTTC
TRBJ1-1 | TRBV7-2 | TRBD1 | - | CASSRTGVHLNTEAFF | TGTGCCAGCAGCCGGACAGGGGTCCATTTGAACACTGAAGCTTTCTTT
TRBJ1-1 | TRBV7-2 | - | - | CASSFLGRANTEAFF | TGTGCCAGCAGCTTCTTAGGCAGGGCGAACACTGAAGCTTTCTTT
TRBJ1-2 | TRBV19 | TRBD1 | - | CASKDSTGNYGYTF | TGTGCCAGTAAGGACTCGACAGGGAACTATGGCTACACCTTC
TRBJ1-2 | TRBV5-4 | TRBD1 | - | CASSSTGNYGYTF | TGTGCCAGCAGCTCGACAGGGAACTATGGCTACACCTTC
TRBJ2-7 | TRBV4-2 | - | few | CASSYNFLGGPSEQYF | TGTGCCAGCAGCTATAACTTCTTAGGGGGACCTTCGGAGCAGTACTTC
TRBJ2-1 | TRBV4-2 | - | - | CASSQAKGEGFGEQFF | TGTGCCAGCAGCCAAGCCAAGGGGGAGGGATTTGGTGAGCAGTTCTTC
TRBJ2-2 | TRBV18 | TRBD2 | - | CASSPETLAGNTGELFF | TGTGCCAGCTCACCAGAAACTCTAGCGGGGAACACCGGGGAGCTGTTTTTT
TRBJ2-3 | TRBV7-2 | - | - | CASSPRIKTGTDTQYF | TGTGCCAGCAGCCCCAGGATAAAGACAGGCACAGATACGCAGTATTTT
TRBJ1-2 | TRBV29-1 | TRBD1 | - | CSVGQRDSGYGYTF | TGCAGCGTTGGGCAACGGGACAGCGGTTATGGCTACACCTTC
TRBJ2-1 | TRBV19 | TRBD2 | - | CASSTGTSQLGSSYNEQFF | TGTGCCAGTTCGACCGGGACTAGCCAATTAGGTAGTTCCTACAATGAGCAGTTCTTC
TRBJ1-4 | TRBV7-8 | - | few | CASSIGRDGEKLFF | TGTGCCAGCAGCATCGGGAGAGATGGTGAAAAACTGTTTTTT
TRBJ1-1 | TRBV7-2 | - | - | CASSLGLTAEAFF | TGTGCCAGCAGCTTAGGGCTGACAGCTGAAGCTTTCTTT
TRBJ2-1 | TRBV2 | TRBD2 | - | CASSEGLAGGNYNEQFF | TGTGCCAGCAGTGAAGGTTTAGCGGGAGGGAATTACAATGAGCAGTTCTTC
TRBJ1-5 | TRBV2 | TRBD1 | - | CASRLDRAMNQPQHF | TGTGCCAGCAGGCTTGACAGGGCTATGAATCAGCCCCAGCATTTT
TRBJ2-1 | TRBV6-5 | - | few | CASREGGEQFF | TGTGCCAGCAGGGAGGGGGGGGAGCAGTTCTTC
TRBJ1-1 | TRBV27 | TRBD1 | - | CASSFQGAPTEAFF | TGTGCCAGCAGTTTCCAGGGGGCGCCCACTGAAGCTTTCTTT
TRBJ1-1 | TRBV29-1 | - | - | CSVGLEAFF | TGCAGCGTTGGACTGGAAGCTTTCTTT
TRBJ1-1 | TRBV2 | - | - | CASGAGRAESEAFF | TGTGCCAGCGGCGCCGGCAGGGCGGAATCTGAAGCTTTCTTT
TRBJ2-5 | TRBV18 | TRBD1 | - | CASSSETGRETQYF | TGTGCCAGCTCATCAGAGACAGGGCGGGAGACCCAGTACTTC
TRBJ1-2 | TRBV29-1 | TRBD1 | few | CSSGPGQETYGYTF | TGCAGCTCTGGCCCCGGACAGGAAACCTATGGCTACACCTTC
TRBJ1-4 | TRBV27 | - | - | CASSFGLGRIEKLFF | TGTGCCAGCAGTTTCGGTCTCGGCAGGATCGAAAAACTGTTTTTT
TRBJ1-4 | TRBV2 | TRBD1 | - | CASSEDQGADEKLFF | TGTGCCAGCAGTGAAGACCAGGGGGCGGATGAAAAACTGTTTTTT
TRBJ2-4 | TRBV9 | - | few | CASSATNTGGNIQYF | TGTGCCAGCAGCGCCACGAATACCGGGGGAAACATTCAGTACTTC
TRBJ1-5 | TRBV19 | TRBD1 | - | CAGSQGADQPQHF | TGTGCCGGAAGTCAGGGGGCCGATCAGCCCCAGCATTTT
TRBJ2-3 | TRBV7-9 | - | - | CASSARRTDTDTQYF | TGTGCCAGCAGTGCCCGCAGGACAGACACAGATACGCAGTATTTT
TRBJ1-4 | TRBV6-5 | - | - | CATRTRGGEKLFF | TGTGCCACCCGGACAAGGGGAGGTGAAAAACTGTTTTTT
TRBJ2-2 | TRBV6-5 | TRBD2 | - | CASRTSGGTGELFF | TGTGCCAGCAGAACTAGCGGGGGGACCGGGGAGCTGTTTTTT
TRBJ1-3 | TRBV15 | - | - | CATSRARATGNTIYF | TGTGCCACCAGCAGAGCGAGGGCTACTGGAAACACCATATATTTT
TRBJ1-3 | TRBV6-1 | - | - | CASSELLRSGNTIYF | TGTGCCAGCAGTGAACTCTTGCGTTCTGGAAACACCATATATTTT
TRBJ2-7 | TRBV24-1 | TRBD1 | once | CATSDGNHPGTGEYEQYF | TGTGCCACCAGTGACGGAAACCACCCCGGAACAGGGGAATACGAGCAGTACTTC
TRBJ2-4 | TRBV19 | TRBD1 | - | CASSIRVGQLDIQYF | TGTGCCAGTAGTATTCGAGTGGGACAGCTGGACATTCAGTACTTC
TRBJ1-2 | TRBV12-3/TRBV12-4 | - | - | CASSLSGNYGYTF | TGTGCCAGCAGTTTATCAGGGAACTATGGCTACACCTTC
TRBJ1-5 | TRBV5-1 | TRBD1 | once | CASSSTGVGQPQHF | TGCGCCAGCAGTTCAACAGGGGTGGGTCAGCCCCAGCATTTT
TRBJ1-1 | TRBV4-1 | TRBD1 | - | CASSQDVPRTGGLTEAFF | TGCGCCAGCAGCCAAGATGTTCCGAGGACAGGGGGGCTCACTGAAGCTTTCTTT
TRBJ2-7 | TRBV28 | TRBD2 | - | CASSLVAGTYEQYF | TGTGCCAGCAGTTTGGTAGCGGGAACCTACGAGCAGTACTTC
TRBJ2-7 | TRBV4-2 | TRBD2 | - | CASSQDPSGSYSYEQYF | TGTGCCAGCAGCCAAGATCCTAGCGGGAGTTACTCCTACGAGCAGTACTTC
TRBJ1-6 | TRBV7-2 | - | - | CASSSTGSNSPLHF | TGTGCCAGCAGTTCTACAGGGAGCAATTCACCCCTCCACTTT
TRBJ1-2 | TRBV6-5 | - | - | CASSYSRGSHGYTF | TGTGCCAGCAGTTACTCTCGGGGGTCACATGGCTACACCTTC
TRBJ1-4 | TRBV10-2 | - | - | CASRENRANEKLFF | TGCGCCAGCAGAGAGAACAGGGCTAATGAAAAACTGTTTTTT
TRBJ2-3 | TRBV19 | - | - | CASRDSGGSTDTQYF | TGTGCCAGTAGGGACTCTGGGGGCTCAACAGATACGCAGTATTTT
TRBJ1-5 | TRBV2 | - | many | CASRAGNQPQHF | TGTGCCAGCAGGGCAGGGAATCAGCCCCAGCATTTT
TRBJ2-2 | TRBV7-6 | - | - | CASSLGGDGNTGELFF | TGTGCCAGCAGCTTAGGCGGGGACGGGAACACCGGGGAGCTGTTTTTT
TRBJ2-1 | TRBV5-1 | TRBD2 | once | CASSLVAGASYNEQFF | TGCGCCAGCAGCTTGGTCGCGGGAGCCTCCTACAATGAGCAGTTCTTC